What follows are 18 T cell receptor beta chains derived from one specimen sequenced in a study of T-cell memory formation after mild COVID-19. TCRdb independently ran MiXCR on the 5' RACE reads; one entry per CDR3 protein. The table has 250,000 to 350,000 distinct CDR3 sequences, 15% to 20% seen once; the top ten hold approximately 25%. Sequenced sample: PBMCs or a T cell subset sorted from them (not recorded which). These receptors were collected from a man aged 18 to 30 who had mild COVID-19 (a few samples of this study predate the infection). Cell type and time point are not known.

This clonotype has just a few counts. The chain is built from TRBV6-2 or TRBV6-3 and TRBJ2-7, with 9 bases that match TRBD2. V lost 8 bases and J lost 1; bases outside the gene matches: 9. The CDR3 contains 15 residues. CDR1 and CDR2 from the germline V gene are MNHEY and SVGEGT. DNA of the CDR3: TGTGCCAGCCGTCTAGCGGGGTCGCAATCCTACGAGCAGTACTTC. Protein product: CASRLAGSQSYEQYF.

The CDR3 sequence is CASGGREYQETQYF. The DNA for the CDR3 is TGTGCCAGCGGCGGCAGGGAGTACCAAGAGACCCAGTACTTC. The J gene is TRBJ2-5, the V gene TRBV6-2 or TRBV6-3, with D perhaps TRBD1 or TRBD2 (5 bases each). Germline V gives CDR1 MNHEY, CDR2 SVGEGT. CDR3 size: 14 residues. V was clipped by 8 bases and J by 0 bases, with 13 bases between them.

The chain employs TRBV4-1 and TRBJ1-2, with TRBD1 matching over 7 bases. V was clipped by 2 bases and J by 2 bases; unmatched bases: 5. The CDR3 totals 15 residues. CDR1 MGHRA and CDR2 YSYEKL come from the germline V gene. The CDR3 DNA is TGCGCCAGCAGCCAATTGTCAGGGGGGAACTATGGCTACACCTTC. It codes for CASSQLSGGNYGYTF.

This clonotype turned up a few times. The chain recombines TRBV4-1 with TRBJ2-7; 8 bases match TRBD2. The CDR3 consists of 13 residues. CDR1 and CDR2 (germline): MGHRA, YSYEKL. The ends lost 2 bases at V and 4 bases at J; junction bases unmatched: 1. CDR3 sequence reads: CASSQSGGYEQYF. CDR3 bases: TGCGCCAGCAGCCAATCGGGAGGGTACGAGCAGTACTTC.

The V call is TRBV9, the J call TRBJ1-1; weak D call: TRBD1 (6 bases). V gave up 0 bases and J gave up 3 bases, with 12 bases separating them. This CDR3 is 15 amino acids long. Germline lookup yields CDR1 SGDLS and CDR2 YYNGEE. The DNA of the CDR3 is TGTGCCAGCAGCGTAGCTAGTACAGGGTACACTGAAGCTTTCTTT. Translating gives CASSVASTGYTEAFF.

This clonotype was detected a few times. The chain combines TRBV6-2 or TRBV6-3 with TRBJ2-3, with a weak D call TRBD2 (5 bases). CDR1 MNHEY and CDR2 SVGEGT come from the germline V gene. V gave up 2 bases and J gave up 8 bases, with 11 bases separating them. This CDR3 region has 13 residues. The CDR3 nucleotides read TGTGCCAGCAGTTACGTCGAGGGAGCTACGCAGTATTTT. Translated, it gives CASSYVEGATQYF.

This clonotype has only a few counts. The chain joins TRBV20-1 to TRBJ2-1; D may be TRBD2 (5 bases). CDR1 and CDR2 from the germline V gene are DFQATT and SNEGSKA (reference sequence). CDR3 length: 15 amino acids. V lost 4 bases, J lost 1 base, and 14 bases lay in between. The CDR3 nucleotides read TGCAGTGCTACTAATCTAGCTGGGTCCTACAATGAGCAGTTCTTC. It is translated as CSATNLAGSYNEQFF.

V and J are TRBV4-3 and TRBJ2-5; maybe TRBD2 (5 bases). Trimming stripped 3 bases from V and 7 bases from J, with 18 bases between. Germline CDR1 reads LGHNA; CDR2 reads YSLEER. The CDR3 runs 15 residues. The CDR3 nucleotides are TGCGCCAGCAGCCAGGATCAACACGGACGGGGGACCCAGTACTTC. Protein: CASSQDQHGRGTQYF.

This clonotype was seen a few times. The rearrangement uses TRBV12-3 or TRBV12-4 and TRBJ2-7; no reliable D call. Between the trimmed V and J ends, which lost 6 bases and 0 bases, there was a span of 6 bases. The length of the CDR3 is 12 residues. In nucleotides, the CDR3 is TGTGCCAGCAGGGCAGACTCCTACGAGCAGTACTTC. It yields the protein CASRADSYEQYF.

This clonotype has ten or more counts. V and J are TRBV7-2 and TRBJ1-5; D call uncertain. Germline CDR1 reads SGHTA; CDR2 reads FQGNSA. The CDR3 is 15 amino acids. Deletions cut 6 bases from V and 7 bases from J, with 19 bases between. The CDR3: CASSPEGRPRQPQHF. DNA for the CDR3: TGTGCCAGCAGTCCGGAGGGCAGGCCAAGGCAGCCCCAGCATTTT.

This clonotype has a handful of counts. V usage is TRBV4-2 and J usage is TRBJ2-4, with TRBD2 identical over 16 bases. CDR1 is LGHNA and CDR2 is YNFKEQ in the germline V gene. The V segment lost 3 bases and the J segment 0 bases; nucleotides outside the gene matches: 8. The CDR3 runs 20 residues. The DNA of the CDR3 is TGTGCCAGCAGCCAGGTTCCAGGGACTAGCGGGGGGGAAGCCAAAAACATTCAGTACTTC. It translates to CASSQVPGTSGGEAKNIQYF.

This clonotype was observed a handful of times. The gene calls are TRBV6-1 and TRBJ2-2; perhaps TRBD2 as D (5 bases). This CDR3 is built from 16 residues. Trimming took 3 bases from V and 5 from J, leaving 16 bases between them. Germline CDR1 MNHNS, CDR2 SASEGT. This CDR3 reads CASSDQGPGITGELFF. The CDR3 DNA follows: TGTGCCAGCAGTGACCAAGGGCCGGGGATAACCGGGGAGCTGTTTTTT.

The chain is built from TRBV20-1 and TRBJ2-5; 7 bases fit TRBD1. CDR3 size: 15 residues. V shed 4 bases and J 0 bases; nucleotides not matched to a gene: 8. Germline V gene sequence: CDR1 DFQATT, CDR2 SNEGSKA (reference sequence). CDR3 amino acids: CSATTPQGDQETQYF. The DNA of the CDR3 is TGCAGTGCTACTACCCCCCAGGGGGACCAAGAGACCCAGTACTTC.

This clonotype was recorded many times. The gene calls are TRBV7-9 and TRBJ2-5, with 8 bases identical to TRBD1. The germline CDR1 and CDR2 sequences are SEHNR and FQNEAQ (reference sequence). The CDR3 consists of 15 residues. V gave up 2 bases and J gave up 5 bases; unmatched junction bases: 7. The CDR3 loop reads CASSLLRTGRETQYF. CDR3 bases: TGTGCCAGCAGCTTACTGAGGACAGGGCGGGAGACCCAGTACTTC.

This clonotype was seen only a few times. The chain recombines TRBV5-5 with TRBJ2-7; perhaps TRBD1 as D (6 bases). The CDR3 is 15 residues long. Per germline, CDR1 SGHKS and CDR2 YYEKEE (reference sequence). V was pared by 2 bases and J by 2 bases, with 14 bases between. CDR3 in amino acids: CASSFEQGSPYEQYF. The CDR3 DNA reads TGTGCCAGCAGCTTCGAACAGGGATCCCCCTACGAGCAGTACTTC. The full variable domain, its missing parts supplied by reference TRBV5-5 and TRBJ2-7, is DAGVTQSPTHLIKTRGQQVTLRCSPISGHKSVSWYQQVLGQGPQFIFQYYEKEERGRGNFPDRFSARQFPNYSSELNVNALLLGDSALYLCASSFEQGSPYEQYFGPGTRLTVT.

A few counts support this clonotype. V usage is TRBV6-2 or TRBV6-3 and J usage is TRBJ2-7; tentative D call: TRBD1 (5 bases). CDR1 is MNHEY and CDR2 is SVGEGT in the germline V gene. Between the trimmed V and J ends, which lost 0 bases and 3 bases, there was a span of 12 bases. This CDR3 contains 15 residues. The CDR3 coding sequence is TGTGCCAGCAGTTACTCGAGGCAGGGAAACTACGAGCAGTACTTC. This encodes CASSYSRQGNYEQYF.

There are a few counts of this clonotype. The chain couples TRBV7-2 to TRBJ2-1, with a possible D match to TRBD2 (6 bases). Germline-derived CDR1 and CDR2 are SGHTA and FQGNSA. This CDR3 is built from 15 residues. V was pared by 3 bases and J by 6 bases, with 15 bases between. The CDR3 loop is CASSFVKGLANEQFF. As DNA, the CDR3 is TGTGCCAGCAGCTTTGTGAAGGGACTCGCCAATGAGCAGTTCTTC. Complete variable domain (other parts from reference TRBV7-2 and TRBJ2-1): GAGVSQSPSNKVTEKGKDVELRCDPISGHTALYWYRQSLGQGLEFLIYFQGNSAPDKSGLPSDRFSAERTGGSVSTLTIQRTQQEDSAVYLCASSFVKGLANEQFFGPGTRLTVL.

Turning to this clonotype: A much larger clone sits a single nucleotide away, making a read error possible. The chain joins TRBV4-3 to TRBJ1-2; no definite D call. Germline V lookup: CDR1 LGHNA, CDR2 YSLEER. CDR3 length: 14 amino acids. Trimming left V 0 bases short and J 2 bases short, with 7 bases between. The CDR3 here is CASSQDLGNYGYTF. The DNA of the CDR3 is TGCGCCAGCAGCCAAGATTTGGGGAACTATGGCTACACCTTC.